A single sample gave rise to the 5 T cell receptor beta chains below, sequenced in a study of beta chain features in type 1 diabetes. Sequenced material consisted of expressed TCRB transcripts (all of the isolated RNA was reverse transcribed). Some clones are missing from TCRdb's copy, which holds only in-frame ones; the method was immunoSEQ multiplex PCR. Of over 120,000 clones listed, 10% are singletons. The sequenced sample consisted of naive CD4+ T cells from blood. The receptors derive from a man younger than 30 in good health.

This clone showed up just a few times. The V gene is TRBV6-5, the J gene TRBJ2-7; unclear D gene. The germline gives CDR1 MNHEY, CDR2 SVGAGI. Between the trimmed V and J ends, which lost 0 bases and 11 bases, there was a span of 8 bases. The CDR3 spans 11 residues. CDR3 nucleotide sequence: TGTGCCAGCAGTTACTCTGGAGAGAAGTACTTC. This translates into CASSYSGEKYF.

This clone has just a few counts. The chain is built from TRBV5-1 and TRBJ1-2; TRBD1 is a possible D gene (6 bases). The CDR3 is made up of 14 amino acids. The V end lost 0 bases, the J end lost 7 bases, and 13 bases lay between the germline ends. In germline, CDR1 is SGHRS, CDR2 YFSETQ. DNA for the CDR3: TGCGCCAGCAGCTTGGCCGAACAGGGTGGTGGCTACACCTTC. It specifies CASSLAEQGGGYTF.

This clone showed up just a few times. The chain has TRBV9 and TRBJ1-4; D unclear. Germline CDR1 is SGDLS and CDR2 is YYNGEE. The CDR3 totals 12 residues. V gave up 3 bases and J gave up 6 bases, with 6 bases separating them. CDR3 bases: TGTGCCAGCAGCGGACACTATGAAAAACTGTTTTTT. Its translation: CASSGHYEKLFF.

CDR3 residues: CASSSEGSGNLYEQYF. In DNA, the CDR3 is TGTGCCAGCAGTTCAGAAGGGTCAGGGAACCTCTACGAGCAGTACTTC. The chain recombines TRBV6-5 with TRBJ2-7; TRBD1 is a possible D gene (5 bases). This CDR3 is 16 amino acids long. CDR1 and CDR2 from the germline V gene are MNHEY and SVGAGI. V lost 4 bases to trimming and J lost 3 bases, with 19 bases between them.

The CDR3 here is CASSSWDRARHSTEAFF. For the CDR3, the DNA is TGTGCCAGCAGTTCCTGGGACAGGGCCAGACATTCGACTGAAGCTTTCTTT. This chain uses TRBV27 with TRBJ1-1, with 9 bases identical to TRBD1. After removal of 4 bases from V and 5 bases from J, the junction contained 14 bases not matched to a gene. Germline assignment: CDR1 MNHEY and CDR2 SMNVEV (reference sequence). There are 17 residues in the CDR3.